These T cell receptor beta chains were read from a single sample in a study of long-term antiretroviral therapy in people with HIV. The assay was immunoSEQ multiplex PCR, and TCRdb's table has in-frame clones only and misses some. The sample has more than 15,000 clones, more than 85% seen once; the top ten hold roughly 13%. The sample here was unsorted PBMCs, taken 0.6 years after starting antiretroviral therapy. The source of these receptors is a woman aged 40 to 55 with HIV. Each CDR3 is given with its conserved first and last residue. A D gene is named only where the DNA matches it firmly. A row's size may be missing; if present it is once, few, many or a size class.

D gene: TRBD1; J gene: TRBJ1-5; V gene: TRBV19; clone size: NA; CDR3 protein: CASSIDPRTGRSQPQHF; CDR3 DNA: TGTGCCAGTAGTATCGACCCGAGGACAGGGAGAAGTCAGCCCCAGCATTTT
D gene: TRBD2; J gene: TRBJ2-5; V gene: TRBV29-1; clone size: once; CDR3 protein: CSAYTGTSGGGETQYF; CDR3 DNA: TGCAGCGCCTACACCGGGACTAGCGGGGGAGGGGAGACCCAGTACTTC
D gene: NA; J gene: TRBJ2-3; V gene: TRBV11-1; clone size: NA; CDR3 protein: CASSLVGGQDTQYF; CDR3 DNA: TGTGCCAGCAGCTTAGTGGGGGGGCAAGATACGCAGTATTTT
D gene: NA; J gene: TRBJ2-1; V gene: TRBV9; clone size: NA; CDR3 protein: CASSVSYLGWNEQFF; CDR3 DNA: TGTGCCAGCAGCGTGTCTTACCTTGGATGGAATGAGCAGTTCTTC
D gene: NA; J gene: TRBJ1-1; V gene: TRBV7-9; clone size: NA; CDR3 protein: CASSFGLLREAFF; CDR3 DNA: TGTGCCAGCAGCTTTGGACTTCTGCGAGAAGCTTTCTTT
D gene: NA; J gene: TRBJ1-1; V gene: TRBV27; clone size: NA; CDR3 protein: CASSLYRNTEAFF; CDR3 DNA: TGTGCCAGCAGTTTATACAGGAACACTGAAGCTTTCTTT
D gene: TRBD1; J gene: TRBJ1-3; V gene: TRBV6-1; clone size: NA; CDR3 protein: CASRRQGAGDTIYF; CDR3 DNA: TGTGCCAGCAGAAGACAGGGTGCGGGAGACACCATATATTTT
D gene: NA; J gene: TRBJ1-4; V gene: TRBV7-2; clone size: NA; CDR3 protein: CASSEVGPRREKLFF; CDR3 DNA: TGTGCCAGCAGCGAAGTTGGGCCTAGGCGGGAAAAACTGTTTTTT
D gene: NA; J gene: TRBJ2-2; V gene: TRBV6-1; clone size: once; CDR3 protein: CASSELPTGELFF; CDR3 DNA: TGTGCCAGCAGTGAGCTTCCGACCGGGGAGCTGTTTTTT
D gene: NA; J gene: TRBJ1-2; V gene: TRBV14; clone size: once; CDR3 protein: CASSQYMTGLGYTF; CDR3 DNA: TGTGCCAGCAGCCAATACATGACAGGACTTGGCTACACCTTC
D gene: NA; J gene: TRBJ1-5; V gene: TRBV4-1; clone size: NA; CDR3 protein: CASSQESRGNQPQHF; CDR3 DNA: TGCGCCAGCAGCCAAGAAAGCAGGGGCAATCAGCCCCAGCATTTT
D gene: NA; J gene: TRBJ2-1; V gene: TRBV5-5; clone size: NA; CDR3 protein: CASSFRRDPYNEQFF; CDR3 DNA: TGTGCCAGCAGCTTCCGGCGGGACCCCTACAATGAGCAGTTCTTC
D gene: NA; J gene: TRBJ1-2; V gene: TRBV6-5; clone size: NA; CDR3 protein: CASVGGKGTNYGYTF; CDR3 DNA: TGTGCCAGCGTTGGGGGGAAGGGAACGAACTATGGCTACACCTTC
D gene: NA; J gene: TRBJ1-5; V gene: TRBV11-3; clone size: NA; CDR3 protein: CASSLAAPRGENQPQHF; CDR3 DNA: TGTGCCAGCAGCTTAGCTGCCCCCAGGGGTGAAAATCAGCCCCAGCATTTT
D gene: NA; J gene: TRBJ2-1; V gene: TRBV25-1; clone size: NA; CDR3 protein: CASSAYNEQFF; CDR3 DNA: TGTGCCAGCAGTGCCTACAATGAGCAGTTCTTC
D gene: NA; J gene: TRBJ1-2; V gene: TRBV7-9; clone size: NA; CDR3 protein: CASSYGTWEGGYTF; CDR3 DNA: TGTGCCAGCAGCTACGGGACATGGGAGGGAGGCTACACCTTC
D gene: TRBD1; J gene: TRBJ2-7; V gene: TRBV6-1; clone size: NA; CDR3 protein: CASSRDRNYEQYF; CDR3 DNA: TGTGCCAGCAGCCGGGACAGGAACTACGAGCAGTACTTC
D gene: NA; J gene: TRBJ1-6; V gene: TRBV5-1; clone size: NA; CDR3 protein: CASSSETGRSYNSPLHF; CDR3 DNA: TGCGCCAGCAGCTCTGAGACAGGACGATCCTATAATTCACCCCTCCACTTT
D gene: TRBD1; J gene: TRBJ2-2; V gene: TRBV25-1; clone size: NA; CDR3 protein: CASGKSGTVNTGELFF; CDR3 DNA: TGTGCCAGCGGCAAATCCGGGACAGTAAACACCGGGGAGCTGTTTTTT
D gene: TRBD1; J gene: TRBJ2-1; V gene: TRBV4-3; clone size: NA; CDR3 protein: CASSQDGRTGGWNEQFF; CDR3 DNA: TGCGCCAGCAGCCAAGATGGAAGGACAGGGGGCTGGAATGAGCAGTTCTTC
D gene: NA; J gene: TRBJ2-2; V gene: TRBV19; clone size: NA; CDR3 protein: CASSIGLRSPGELFF; CDR3 DNA: TGTGCCAGTAGTATAGGGCTCCGGAGTCCCGGGGAGCTGTTTTTT
D gene: NA; J gene: TRBJ1-6; V gene: TRBV9; clone size: NA; CDR3 protein: CASSSQGYNSPLHF; CDR3 DNA: TGTGCCAGCAGCAGCCAGGGCTATAATTCACCCCTCCACTTT
D gene: NA; J gene: TRBJ2-2; V gene: TRBV5-1; clone size: NA; CDR3 protein: CASSVGQATGELFF; CDR3 DNA: TGCGCCAGCAGCGTCGGACAAGCCACCGGGGAGCTGTTTTTT
D gene: NA; J gene: TRBJ1-2; V gene: TRBV13; clone size: NA; CDR3 protein: CASSLAPGQPGYTF; CDR3 DNA: TGTGCCAGCAGCTTAGCCCCGGGTCAGCCTGGCTACACCTTC
D gene: NA; J gene: TRBJ1-5; V gene: TRBV6-9; clone size: NA; CDR3 protein: CASQGSVGGGNQPQHF; CDR3 DNA: TGTGCCAGCCAAGGAAGTGTAGGTGGGGGAAATCAGCCCCAGCATTTT
D gene: NA; J gene: TRBJ1-1; V gene: TRBV7-6; clone size: NA; CDR3 protein: CASSSWTPQTGNTEAFF; CDR3 DNA: TGTGCCAGCAGCTCTTGGACACCACAAACGGGGAACACTGAAGCTTTCTTT
D gene: NA; J gene: TRBJ2-6; V gene: TRBV30; clone size: once; CDR3 protein: CAWLFSGANVLTF; CDR3 DNA: TGTGCCTGGCTGTTCTCTGGGGCCAACGTCCTGACTTTC
D gene: TRBD2; J gene: TRBJ2-1; V gene: TRBV29-1; clone size: NA; CDR3 protein: CSVRGGPGNEQFF; CDR3 DNA: TGCAGCGTTCGGGGGGGCCCGGGGAATGAGCAGTTCTTC
D gene: NA; J gene: TRBJ1-1; V gene: TRBV28; clone size: NA; CDR3 protein: CASRPLEGDTEAFF; CDR3 DNA: TGTGCCAGCAGACCCTTGGAGGGGGACACTGAAGCTTTCTTT
D gene: NA; J gene: TRBJ1-2; V gene: TRBV29-1; clone size: NA; CDR3 protein: CSVERTVGYTF; CDR3 DNA: TGCAGCGTGGAGCGGACAGTAGGCTACACCTTC
D gene: NA; J gene: TRBJ1-1; V gene: TRBV20-1; clone size: large; CDR3 protein: CSAPWDTEAFF; CDR3 DNA: TGCAGTGCTCCATGGGACACTGAAGCTTTCTTT
D gene: NA; J gene: TRBJ1-1; V gene: TRBV6-5; clone size: NA; CDR3 protein: CASSYSAGMNTEAFF; CDR3 DNA: TGTGCCAGCAGTTACTCAGCGGGAATGAACACTGAAGCTTTCTTT
D gene: NA; J gene: TRBJ1-1; V gene: TRBV27; clone size: NA; CDR3 protein: CASRNGMNTEAFF; CDR3 DNA: TGTGCCAGCAGGAACGGGATGAACACTGAAGCTTTCTTT
D gene: TRBD1; J gene: TRBJ2-7; V gene: TRBV19; clone size: few; CDR3 protein: CASSIDRAYEQYF; CDR3 DNA: TGTGCCAGTAGTATTGACAGGGCCTACGAGCAGTACTTC
D gene: NA; J gene: TRBJ1-3; V gene: TRBV10-3; clone size: once; CDR3 protein: CAISEAPGSGNTIYF; CDR3 DNA: TGTGCCATCAGTGAGGCTCCAGGTTCGGGAAACACCATATATTTT
D gene: TRBD2; J gene: TRBJ2-5; V gene: TRBV5-8; clone size: NA; CDR3 protein: CASTAGGPFSETQYF; CDR3 DNA: TGTGCCAGCACCGCGGGGGGGCCTTTTTCTGAGACCCAGTACTTC
D gene: TRBD2; J gene: TRBJ2-5; V gene: TRBV9; clone size: NA; CDR3 protein: CASSPRLAGAQETQYF; CDR3 DNA: TGTGCCAGCAGCCCGAGACTAGCGGGGGCCCAAGAGACCCAGTACTTC
D gene: TRBD2; J gene: TRBJ2-5; V gene: TRBV19; clone size: NA; CDR3 protein: CASRRTSGDLGTQYF; CDR3 DNA: TGTGCCAGTAGGAGGACTAGCGGGGACCTTGGGACCCAGTACTTC
D gene: NA; J gene: TRBJ1-1; V gene: TRBV30; clone size: NA; CDR3 protein: CAWKMVRGTEAFF; CDR3 DNA: TGTGCCTGGAAGATGGTTAGGGGCACTGAAGCTTTCTTT
D gene: TRBD1; J gene: TRBJ1-2; V gene: TRBV19; clone size: NA; CDR3 protein: CASSMDRGLSGYTF; CDR3 DNA: TGTGCCAGTAGTATGGACAGGGGATTAAGTGGCTACACCTTC
D gene: NA; J gene: TRBJ1-5; V gene: TRBV5-7; clone size: few; CDR3 protein: CASSQFGYEDSNQPQHF; CDR3 DNA: TGTGCCAGCAGCCAGTTCGGGTATGAGGATAGCAATCAGCCCCAGCATTTT
D gene: TRBD1; J gene: TRBJ1-2; V gene: TRBV2; clone size: NA; CDR3 protein: CASDRDLSGYTF; CDR3 DNA: TGTGCCAGTGACAGGGATTTGAGTGGCTACACCTTC